This T cell receptor beta chain stems from a study of blood T cell repertoires in COVID-19. The V gene's germline CDR1 is SGHVS and CDR2 FNYEAQ. Trimming at V came to 4 bases and at J to 6 bases, leaving 9 bases not matched to a gene. CDR3 length equals 15 residues. A single count supports this clone. As processed by the authors: Scientists estimated how many nucleated cells there were by amplifying reference gene primers. Profiling relied on immunoSEQ multiplex PCR, and the TCRdb table lists in-frame clones only, not all of them. The DNA was the basis for D and trimming; V, J and clone size are from that table. In the table there are roughly 200,000 clones, approximately 83% of which are singletons.

This chain uses TRBV7-6 with TRBJ2-1; 7 nucleotides match TRBD2. This TCR was recovered from a woman aged 40 to 55 with acute COVID-19. Sample: PBMCs or T cells enriched from blood (not recorded which). In nucleotides, the CDR3 is TGTGCCAGCAGCTCTCCCGGACTAGAGGTCAATGAGCAGTTCTTC. It codes for CASSSPGLEVNEQFF.